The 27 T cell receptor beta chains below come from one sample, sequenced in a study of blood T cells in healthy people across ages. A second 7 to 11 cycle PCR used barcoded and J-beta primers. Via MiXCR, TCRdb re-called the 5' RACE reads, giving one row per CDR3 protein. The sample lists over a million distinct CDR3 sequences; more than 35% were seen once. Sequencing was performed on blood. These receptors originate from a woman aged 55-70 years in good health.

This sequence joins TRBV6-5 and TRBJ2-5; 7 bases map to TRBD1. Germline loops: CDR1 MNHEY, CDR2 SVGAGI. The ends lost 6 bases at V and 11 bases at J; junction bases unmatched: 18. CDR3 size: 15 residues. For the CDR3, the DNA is TGTGCCAGCAGCCCCGACAGGGAATCCCACAATGAGCAGTACTTC. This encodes CASSPDRESHNEQYF.

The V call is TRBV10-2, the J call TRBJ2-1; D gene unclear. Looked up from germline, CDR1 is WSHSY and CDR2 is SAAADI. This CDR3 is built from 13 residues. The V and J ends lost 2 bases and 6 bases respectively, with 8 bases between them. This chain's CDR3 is CASSEVQVNEQFF. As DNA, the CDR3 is TGCGCCAGCAGTGAGGTCCAAGTCAATGAGCAGTTCTTC.

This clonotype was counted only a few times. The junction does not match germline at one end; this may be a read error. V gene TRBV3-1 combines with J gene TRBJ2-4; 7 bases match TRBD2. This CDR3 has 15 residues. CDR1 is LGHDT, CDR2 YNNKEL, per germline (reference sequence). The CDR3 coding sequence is TGTGCCAGCAGCCAACTTTCGACTAGCAAACACATTCAGTACTTC. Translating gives CASSQLSTSKHIQYF.

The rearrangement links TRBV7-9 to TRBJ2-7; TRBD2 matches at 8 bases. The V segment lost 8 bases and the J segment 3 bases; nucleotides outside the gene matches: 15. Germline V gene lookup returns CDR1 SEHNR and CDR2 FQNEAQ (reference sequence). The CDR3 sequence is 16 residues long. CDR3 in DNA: TGTGCCAGCGGGTTGACTTCCGGGACTAGACACTACGAGCAGTACTTC. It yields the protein CASGLTSGTRHYEQYF.

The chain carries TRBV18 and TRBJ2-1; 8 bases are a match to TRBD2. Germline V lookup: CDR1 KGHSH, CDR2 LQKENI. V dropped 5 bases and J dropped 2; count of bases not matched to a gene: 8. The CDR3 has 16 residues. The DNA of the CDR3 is TGTGCCAGCTCAAGCTTACTAGCGGCCACCTACAATGAGCAGTTCTTC. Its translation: CASSSLLAATYNEQFF. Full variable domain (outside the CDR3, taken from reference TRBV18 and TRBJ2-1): NAGVMQNPRHLVRRRGQEARLRCSPMKGHSHVYWYRQLPEEGLKFMVYLQKENIIDESGMPKERFSAEFPKEGPSILRIQQVVRGDSAAYFCASSSLLAATYNEQFFGPGTRLTVL.

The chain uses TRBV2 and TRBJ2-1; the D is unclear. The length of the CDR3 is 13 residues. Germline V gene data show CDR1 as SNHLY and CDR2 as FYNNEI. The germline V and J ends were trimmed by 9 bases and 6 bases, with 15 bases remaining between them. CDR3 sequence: CARGGTISNEQFF. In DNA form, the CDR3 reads TGTGCCAGAGGCGGAACTATTTCCAATGAGCAGTTCTTC.

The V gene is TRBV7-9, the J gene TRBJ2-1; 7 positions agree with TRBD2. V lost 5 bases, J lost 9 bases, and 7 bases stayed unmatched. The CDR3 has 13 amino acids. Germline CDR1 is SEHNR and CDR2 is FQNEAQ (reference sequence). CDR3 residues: CASSQTGGREQFF. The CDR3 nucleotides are TGTGCCAGCAGCCAAACGGGGGGTCGTGAGCAGTTCTTC.

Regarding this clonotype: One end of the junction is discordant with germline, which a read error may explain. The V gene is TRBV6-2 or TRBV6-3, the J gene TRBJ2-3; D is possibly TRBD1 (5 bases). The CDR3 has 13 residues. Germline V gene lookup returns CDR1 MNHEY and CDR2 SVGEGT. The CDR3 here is CACSDSTTDTQYF. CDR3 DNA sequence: TGTGCCTGCAGCGACAGTACCACAGATACGCAGTATTTT.

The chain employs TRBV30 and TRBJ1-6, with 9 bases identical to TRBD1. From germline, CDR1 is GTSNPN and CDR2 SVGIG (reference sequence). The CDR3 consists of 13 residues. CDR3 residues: CAKGQGYNSPLHF. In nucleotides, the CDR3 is TGTGCAAAAGGACAGGGGTATAATTCACCCCTCCACTTT.

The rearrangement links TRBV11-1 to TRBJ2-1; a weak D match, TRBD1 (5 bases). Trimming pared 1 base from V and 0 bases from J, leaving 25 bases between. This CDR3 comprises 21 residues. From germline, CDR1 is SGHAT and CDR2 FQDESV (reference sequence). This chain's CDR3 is CASSLVLGRSFSGGSYNEQFF. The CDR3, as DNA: TGTGCCAGCAGCTTAGTTTTGGGGCGGAGTTTTTCTGGTGGCTCCTACAATGAGCAGTTCTTC.

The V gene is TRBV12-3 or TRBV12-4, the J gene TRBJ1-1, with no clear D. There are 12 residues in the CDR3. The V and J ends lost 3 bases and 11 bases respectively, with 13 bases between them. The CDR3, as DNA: TGTGCCAGCAGTTTGTCGGGGTCTAGGGCTTTCTTT. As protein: CASSLSGSRAFF.

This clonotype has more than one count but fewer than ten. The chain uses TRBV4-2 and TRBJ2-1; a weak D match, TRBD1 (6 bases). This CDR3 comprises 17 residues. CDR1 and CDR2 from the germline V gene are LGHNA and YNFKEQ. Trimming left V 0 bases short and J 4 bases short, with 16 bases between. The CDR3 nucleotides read TGTGCCAGCAGCCAAGATAAGGGGGAGATTCAATACAATGAGCAGTTCTTC. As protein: CASSQDKGEIQYNEQFF.

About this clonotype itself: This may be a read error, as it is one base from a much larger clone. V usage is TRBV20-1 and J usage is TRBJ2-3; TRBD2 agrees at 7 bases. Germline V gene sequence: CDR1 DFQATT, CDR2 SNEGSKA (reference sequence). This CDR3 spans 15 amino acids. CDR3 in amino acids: CSARDGLAATDAQYF. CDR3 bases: TGCAGTGCTAGAGATGGTCTAGCGGCTACAGATGCGCAGTATTTT.

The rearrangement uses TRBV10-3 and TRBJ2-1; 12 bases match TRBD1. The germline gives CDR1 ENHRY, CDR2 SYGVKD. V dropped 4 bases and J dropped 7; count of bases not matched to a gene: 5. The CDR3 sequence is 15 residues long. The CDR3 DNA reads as TGTGCCATCAGTGCGGGACAGGGGGCGCGGAATGAGCAGTTCTTC. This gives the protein CAISAGQGARNEQFF.

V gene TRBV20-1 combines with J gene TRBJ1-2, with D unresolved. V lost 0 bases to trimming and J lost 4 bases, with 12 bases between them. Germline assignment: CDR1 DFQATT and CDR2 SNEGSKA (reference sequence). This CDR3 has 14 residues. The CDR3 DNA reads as TGCAGTGCTAGAGATTTTGGTGAGGGCTATGGCTACACCTTC. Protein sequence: CSARDFGEGYGYTF.

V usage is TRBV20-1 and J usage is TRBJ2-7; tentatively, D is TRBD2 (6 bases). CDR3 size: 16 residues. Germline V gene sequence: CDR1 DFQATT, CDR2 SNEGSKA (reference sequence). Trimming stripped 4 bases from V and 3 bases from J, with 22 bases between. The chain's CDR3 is CSANGQGLANRYEQYF. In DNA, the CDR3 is TGCAGTGCTAATGGCCAGGGACTGGCAAACCGCTACGAGCAGTACTTC.

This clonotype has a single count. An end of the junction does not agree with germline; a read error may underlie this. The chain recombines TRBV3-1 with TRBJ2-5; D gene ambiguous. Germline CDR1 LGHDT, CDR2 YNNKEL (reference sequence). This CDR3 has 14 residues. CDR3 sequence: CASNQDWATITQYF. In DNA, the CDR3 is TGTGCCAGCAACCAAGATTGGGCAACTATCACCCAGTACTTC.

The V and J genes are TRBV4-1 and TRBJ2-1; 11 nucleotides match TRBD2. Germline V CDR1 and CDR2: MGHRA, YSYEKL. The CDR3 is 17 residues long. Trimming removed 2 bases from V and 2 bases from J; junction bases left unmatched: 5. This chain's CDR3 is CASSQREGLAAYNEQFF. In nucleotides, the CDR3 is TGCGCCAGCAGCCAAAGGGAGGGACTAGCGGCCTACAATGAGCAGTTCTTC.

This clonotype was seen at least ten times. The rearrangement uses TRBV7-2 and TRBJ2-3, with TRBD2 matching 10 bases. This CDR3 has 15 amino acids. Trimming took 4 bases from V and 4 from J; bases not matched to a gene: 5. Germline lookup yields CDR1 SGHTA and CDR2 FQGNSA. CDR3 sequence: CASSSLAGAADTQYF. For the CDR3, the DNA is TGTGCCAGCAGCTCGCTAGCGGGAGCGGCAGATACGCAGTATTTT. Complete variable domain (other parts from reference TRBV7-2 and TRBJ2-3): GAGVSQSPSNKVTEKGKDVELRCDPISGHTALYWYRQSLGQGLEFLIYFQGNSAPDKSGLPSDRFSAERTGGSVSTLTIQRTQQEDSAVYLCASSSLAGAADTQYFGPGTRLTVL.

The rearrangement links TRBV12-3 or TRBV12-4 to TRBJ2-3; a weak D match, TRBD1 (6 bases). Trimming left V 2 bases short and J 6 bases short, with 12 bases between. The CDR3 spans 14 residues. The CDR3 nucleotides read TGTGCCAGCAGTTTACCCGCAGGGGAGGATACGCAGTATTTT. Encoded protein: CASSLPAGEDTQYF.

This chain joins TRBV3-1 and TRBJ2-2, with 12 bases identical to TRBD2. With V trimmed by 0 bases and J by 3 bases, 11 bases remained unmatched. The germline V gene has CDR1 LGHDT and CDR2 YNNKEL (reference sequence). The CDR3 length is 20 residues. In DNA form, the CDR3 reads TGTGCCAGCAGCCAAGATTCGTGGGCTAGCGGGAGGGACGACACCGGGGAGCTGTTTTTT. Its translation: CASSQDSWASGRDDTGELFF.

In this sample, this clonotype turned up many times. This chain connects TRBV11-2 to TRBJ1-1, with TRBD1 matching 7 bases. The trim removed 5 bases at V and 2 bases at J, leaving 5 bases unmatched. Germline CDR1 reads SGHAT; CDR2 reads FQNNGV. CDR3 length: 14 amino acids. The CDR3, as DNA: TGTGCCAGCAGCAAAACAGGGGATAACACTGAAGCTTTCTTT. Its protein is CASSKTGDNTEAFF.

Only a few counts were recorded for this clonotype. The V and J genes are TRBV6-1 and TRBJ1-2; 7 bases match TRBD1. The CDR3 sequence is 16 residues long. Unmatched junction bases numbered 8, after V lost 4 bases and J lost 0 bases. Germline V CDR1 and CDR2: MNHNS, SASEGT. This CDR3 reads CASSGPDRDSNYGYTF. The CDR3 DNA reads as TGTGCCAGCAGTGGGCCCGACAGGGATTCTAACTATGGCTACACCTTC.

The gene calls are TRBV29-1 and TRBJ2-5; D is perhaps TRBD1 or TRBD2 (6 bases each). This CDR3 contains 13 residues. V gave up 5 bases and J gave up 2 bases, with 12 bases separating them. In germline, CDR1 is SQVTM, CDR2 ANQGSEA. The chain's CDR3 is CSVRGADQETQYF. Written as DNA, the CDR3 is TGCAGCGTTAGGGGGGCAGATCAAGAGACCCAGTACTTC.

CDR3 protein: CAISGATGTSDPYEQYF. The CDR3 bases are TGTGCCATCAGTGGTGCCACCGGGACTAGCGATCCCTACGAGCAGTACTTC. The chain joins TRBV10-3 to TRBJ2-7, with 10 bases matching TRBD2. Trimming took 4 bases from V and 2 from J; bases not matched to a gene: 11. The CDR3 loop spans 17 amino acids. The V gene's germline CDR1 is ENHRY and CDR2 SYGVKD.

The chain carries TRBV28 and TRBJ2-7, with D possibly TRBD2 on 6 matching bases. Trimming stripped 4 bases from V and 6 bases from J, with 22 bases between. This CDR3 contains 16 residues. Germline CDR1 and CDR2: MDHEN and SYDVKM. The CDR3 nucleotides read TGTGCCAGCAGTTCCTTCGTGAGTCTAGCGAGAGTCGAGCAGTACTTC. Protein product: CASSSFVSLARVEQYF.

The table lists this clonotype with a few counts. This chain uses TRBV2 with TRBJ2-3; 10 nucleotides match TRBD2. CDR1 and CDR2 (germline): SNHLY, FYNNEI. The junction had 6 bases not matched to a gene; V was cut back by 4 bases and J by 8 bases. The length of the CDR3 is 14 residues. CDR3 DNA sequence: TGTGCCAGCAGTGGTTTTAGCGGGAGGTCTACGCAGTATTTT. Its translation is CASSGFSGRSTQYF. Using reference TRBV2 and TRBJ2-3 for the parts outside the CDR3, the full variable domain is EPEVTQTPSHQVTQMGQEVILRCVPISNHLYFYWYRQILGQKVEFLVSFYNNEISEKSEIFDDQFSVERPDGSNFTLKIRSTKLEDSAMYFCASSGFSGRSTQYFGPGTRLTVL.